This T cell receptor delta chain was obtained from a study of gamma-delta chains in newborns, infants, children. As for the study in general: Microbial exposure reportedly drives polyclonal innate γδ T cell expansion after birth.

TCRdb reanalyzed the reads using CATT. The sample includes 6,000 or so delta-chain clones, roughly 1.9% of them seen just once. The junction had 3 bases not matched to a gene; V was cut back by 0 bases and J by 0 bases. This CDR3 region has 18 residues. Germline V CDR1 and CDR2: GEAIGNYY, EKD. Relative to its sample, this clone is medium-sized. Different DNA sequences within this sample yield the same CDR3. This clonotype was sampled from a child who was a newborn, infant or young child, either healthy, febrile or measles-vaccinated (not recorded which). The source material was blood. The chain recombines TRDV2 with TRDJ3, with 8 bases identical to TRDD3. This chain's CDR3 is CACDTAGGVSWDTRQMFF. The DNA of the CDR3 is TGTGCCTGTGACACCGCTGGGGGAGTCTCCTGGGACACCCGACAGATGTTTTTC.